This TCR beta chain was identified during a study of technical replicates of blood from a few donors. TCRdb's copy holds only in-frame clones and misses some; the assay was immunoSEQ multiplex PCR. The sample consists of about 84,000 clones, about 98% of them appearing once. This CDR3 spans 16 amino acids. The trim removed 6 bases at V and 8 bases at J, leaving 13 bases unmatched. The germline CDR1 and CDR2 sequences are MRHNA and SNTAGT. This sequence was found in a human donor in good health. This sequence joins TRBV6-4 and TRBJ1-4, with TRBD1 matching 9 bases. The sequenced material came from T cells isolated from PBMCs. The CDR3 region has the DNA TGTGCCAGCAGCAACAAAAGGACAGGGGTGATCGAAAAACTGTTTTTT. Its translation: CASSNKRTGVIEKLFF.